This T cell receptor (beta chain) was recovered during a study of response to subunit inactivated influenza vaccine. Overall study results and limits: Few new T cells, the authors suggested, are recruited by each seasonal influenza vaccination.

Germline V gene sequence: CDR1 MNHEY, CDR2 SMNVEV (reference sequence). The CDR3 is 15 amino acids. Germline trimming cut 4 bases from V and 6 bases from J; bases unmatched to any gene: 6. TCRdb re-called the RT-PCR reads through MiXCR, storing one row per CDR3 protein. The profile shows hundreds of thousands of distinct CDR3 sequences, 25% of them singletons. A note on this clonotype: Antigen specificity is unknown.

Material: CD4+ T cells sorted from PBMCs, obtained more than 4 days after vaccination. This chain connects TRBV27 to TRBJ2-1; 10 positions agree with TRBD1. The receptor was derived from a man aged 45 to 65 who received an inactivated influenza vaccine. CDR3 residues: CASSYRTGGINEQFF. CDR3 nucleotide sequence: TGTGCCAGCAGTTATAGGACAGGGGGGATCAATGAGCAGTTCTTC.